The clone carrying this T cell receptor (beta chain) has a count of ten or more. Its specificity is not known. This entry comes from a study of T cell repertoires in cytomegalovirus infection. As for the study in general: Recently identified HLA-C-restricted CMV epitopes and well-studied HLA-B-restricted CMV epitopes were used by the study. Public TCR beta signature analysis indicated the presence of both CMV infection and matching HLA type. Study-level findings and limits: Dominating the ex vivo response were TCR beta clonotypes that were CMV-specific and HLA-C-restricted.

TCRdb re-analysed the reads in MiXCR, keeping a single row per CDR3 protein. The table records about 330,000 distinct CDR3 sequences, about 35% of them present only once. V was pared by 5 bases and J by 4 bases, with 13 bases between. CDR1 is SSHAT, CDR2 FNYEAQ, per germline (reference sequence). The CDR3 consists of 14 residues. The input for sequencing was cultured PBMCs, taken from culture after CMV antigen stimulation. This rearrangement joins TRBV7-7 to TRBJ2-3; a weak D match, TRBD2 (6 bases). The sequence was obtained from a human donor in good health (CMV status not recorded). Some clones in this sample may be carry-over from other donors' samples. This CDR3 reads CASSRSWGADTQYF. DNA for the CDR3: TGTGCCAGCAGCCGCTCGTGGGGGGCAGATACGCAGTATTTT.